This section outlines one T cell receptor beta chain sequence together with its context. What it recognizes is unknown. PCR used 60 Vbeta primers and 13 Jbeta primers. Sequencing used immunoSEQ multiplex PCR; TCRdb keeps in-frame clones, though not all of them. The sample has about 96,000 clones, approximately 74% seen once. These data come from a study of cytomegalovirus exposure and HLA in healthy donors. Study-wide points: The only immune exposure information that was available was CMV serostatus.

Germline lookup yields CDR1 SEHNR and CDR2 FQNEAQ (reference sequence). The CDR3 sequence is 14 residues long. V lost 3 bases and J 3 bases, leaving 9 bases between the germline ends. The chain combines TRBV7-9 with TRBJ2-1; TRBD2 is a possible D gene (6 bases). The sequencing sample was made of PBMCs. This TCR came from a female donor in good health and CMV-seropositive. CDR3 residues: CASSFPRGYNEQFF. CDR3 bases: TGTGCCAGCAGCTTCCCGCGGGGCTACAATGAGCAGTTCTTC.